The 31 T cell receptor beta chains below come from one sample, sequenced in a study of blood T cell repertoires in COVID-19. Profiled with immunoSEQ multiplex PCR; TCRdb holds only in-frame clones, not every one. The table lists around 18,000 clones, around 91% of them singletons, with roughly 7% in the top ten. Sequenced input: peripheral blood. The receptors here all came from a human donor in a cohort sampled during active COVID-19.

This sequence joins TRBV10-3 and TRBJ2-3; perhaps TRBD1 as D (5 bases). The CDR3 is 14 amino acids. The V end lost 2 bases, the J end lost 1 base, and 7 bases lay between the germline ends. Germline V gives CDR1 ENHRY, CDR2 SYGVKD. CDR3 in DNA: TGTGCCATCAGTGAGGGGGCAGGCACAGATACGCAGTATTTT. Residues: CAISEGAGTDTQYF.

The rearrangement joins TRBV15 to TRBJ2-3; TRBD2 agrees at 8 bases. CDR3 length: 15 amino acids. V lost 3 bases to trimming and J lost 2 bases; unmatched junction nucleotides: 4. Per the germline V gene, CDR1 is LNHNV and CDR2 is YYDKDF (reference sequence). The CDR3 coding sequence is TGTGCCACCAGCAGCGGCGGGAGGACCACAGATACGCAGTATTTT. Protein sequence: CATSSGGRTTDTQYF.

The gene calls are TRBV6-1 and TRBJ1-5, with D possibly being TRBD1 (5 bases). This CDR3 is 14 amino acids long. Looked up from germline, CDR1 is MNHNS and CDR2 is SASEGT. The V gene lost 2 bases and the J gene lost 7 bases, with 12 bases spanning the gap. The CDR3 spells CASSEIGEGQPQHF. CDR3 sequence (DNA): TGTGCCAGCAGTGAAATAGGGGAGGGCCAGCCCCAGCATTTT.

This sequence joins TRBV11-2 and TRBJ2-1, with D possibly TRBD1 on 5 matching bases. V gave up 4 bases and J gave up 9 bases, with 13 bases separating them. Germline CDR1 is SGHAT and CDR2 is FQNNGV. The CDR3 contains 13 residues. The CDR3 is CASSSAEGVEQFF. DNA for the CDR3: TGTGCCAGCAGCTCAGCAGAAGGGGTTGAGCAGTTCTTC. Variable domain in full (rest from reference TRBV11-2 and TRBJ2-1): EAGVAQSPRYKIIEKRQSVAFWCNPISGHATLYWYQQILGQGPKLLIQFQNNGVVDDSQLPKDRFSAERLKGVDSTLKIQPAKLEDSAVYLCASSSAEGVEQFFGPGTRLTVL.

The chain is built from TRBV30 and TRBJ1-1, with D perhaps matching TRBD1 (5 bases). Trimming pared 4 bases from V and 1 base from J, leaving 10 bases between. The CDR3 has 13 residues. Germline loops: CDR1 GTSNPN, CDR2 SVGIG (reference sequence). CDR3 protein: CAWNRGPNTEAFF. CDR3 in DNA: TGTGCCTGGAATAGGGGCCCGAACACTGAAGCTTTCTTT.

The chain has TRBV3-1 (or the pseudogene TRBV3-2) and TRBJ1-5; weak D call: TRBD1 (5 bases). The germline CDR1 and CDR2 sequences are LGHDT and YNNKEL (reference sequence). CDR3 length: 15 residues. Trimming stripped 4 bases from V and 6 bases from J, with 16 bases between. The CDR3 spells CASSPRGGNGQPQHF. CDR3 DNA: TGTGCCAGCAGCCCACGGGGGGGTAACGGTCAGCCCCAGCATTTT.

The chain joins TRBV30 to TRBJ2-1; TRBD2 is a possible D gene (6 bases). The CDR3 sequence is 15 residues long. CDR1 and CDR2 from the germline V gene are GTSNPN and SVGIG (reference sequence). Between the trimmed V and J ends, which lost 0 bases and 4 bases, there was a span of 13 bases. CDR3 sequence reads: CAWSVRGTTYNEQFF. CDR3 nucleotides: TGTGCCTGGAGTGTACGCGGGACCACATACAATGAGCAGTTCTTC. The variable domain in full, completed from reference TRBV30 and TRBJ2-1, reads SQTIHQWPATLVQPVGSPLSLECTVEGTSNPNLYWYRQAAGRGLQLLFYSVGIGQISSEVPQNLSASRPQDRQFILSSKKLLLSDSGFYLCAWSVRGTTYNEQFFGPGTRLTVL.

This clone was detected only a few times. This chain links TRBV6-1 with TRBJ1-5; D is uncertain. The CDR3 runs to 14 residues. Trimming pared 3 bases from V and 4 bases from J, leaving 10 bases between. From germline, CDR1 is MNHNS and CDR2 SASEGT. CDR3 region: CASSERSPNQPQHF. In nucleotides, the CDR3 is TGTGCCAGCAGTGAGAGGAGCCCGAATCAGCCCCAGCATTTT.

In DNA form, the CDR3 reads TGTGCCAGCAGTTATGCCGTGAGCTCCTACAATGAGCAGTTCTTC. Protein sequence: CASSYAVSSYNEQFF. The chain links TRBV6-6 to TRBJ2-1; D is unresolved. The ends were cut back, 3 bases at V and 0 bases at J, with 9 bases in the middle. Germline V gene lookup returns CDR1 MNHNY and CDR2 SVGAGI (reference sequence). The CDR3 has 15 amino acids.

The rearrangement joins TRBV12-3 or TRBV12-4 to TRBJ2-2; TRBD2 agrees at 8 bases. The ends lost 9 bases at V and 6 bases at J; junction bases unmatched: 6. The CDR3 has 13 residues. CDR3 coding DNA: TGTGCCAGTCGTAGCGGGGTAGCCGGGGAGCTGTTTTTT. Residues: CASRSGVAGELFF.

This clone was picked up one time. The chain joins TRBV5-6 to TRBJ1-6; D gene ambiguous. The V end lost 3 bases, the J end lost 7 bases, and 11 bases lay between the germline ends. The CDR3 length is 14 residues. Germline CDR1 SGHDT, CDR2 YYEEEE. CDR3 protein: CASSYKSENSPLHF. The CDR3 nucleotides read TGTGCCAGCAGCTACAAGAGCGAAAATTCACCCCTCCACTTT.

V gene TRBV5-1 combines with J gene TRBJ2-1, with 7 bases fitting TRBD2. Germline CDR1 reads SGHRS; CDR2 reads YFSETQ. CDR3 size: 15 residues. Trimming cost V 0 bases and J 3 bases; bases outside gene matches: 3. CDR3 bases: TGCGCCAGCAGCTTGGAGGCTAGCGGCTACAATGAGCAGTTCTTC. Translated: CASSLEASGYNEQFF.

V and J are TRBV30 and TRBJ2-1, with a weak D call TRBD2 (6 bases). V was cut by 2 bases and J by 8 bases, with 19 bases left in between. CDR3 length: 15 amino acids. Germline-derived CDR1 and CDR2 are GTSNPN and SVGIG (reference sequence). CDR3 in DNA: TGTGCCTGGAGTTCCGGGGGTACAGGTTCCGATGAGCAGTTCTTC. It codes for CAWSSGGTGSDEQFF.

The chain joins TRBV9 to TRBJ2-3; 9 bases line up with TRBD2. Trimming at V came to 0 bases and at J to 6 bases, leaving 8 bases not matched to a gene. The CDR3 totals 16 residues. Germline CDR1 reads SGDLS; CDR2 reads YYNGEE. The CDR3 region is CASSVGLAASPDTQYF. CDR3 bases: TGTGCCAGCAGCGTAGGACTAGCGGCCTCGCCCGATACGCAGTATTTT.

CDR3 sequence: CASSLDGIGNTGELFF. CDR3 coding DNA: TGTGCCAGCAGCTTAGACGGGATCGGGAACACCGGGGAGCTGTTTTTT. The chain has TRBV11-2 and TRBJ2-2, with D perhaps TRBD2 (5 bases). CDR1 and CDR2 from the germline V gene are SGHAT and FQNNGV. Trimming removed 0 bases at V and 1 base at J, with 9 bases between. The CDR3 runs to 16 residues.

This rearrangement joins TRBV19 to TRBJ2-2, with 9 bases identical to TRBD2. Per the germline V gene, CDR1 is LNHDA and CDR2 is SQIVND (reference sequence). The J segment lost 4 bases and the V segment lost 7 bases, leaving 7 bases of the junction unmatched. CDR3 length: 15 residues. The DNA of the CDR3 is TGTGCCAGTAAGGGCCTAGCGGGGTTCACCGGGGAGCTGTTTTTT. It yields the protein CASKGLAGFTGELFF.

The genes are TRBV12-5 and TRBJ2-1; 9 positions match TRBD1. Per germline, CDR1 LGHNT and CDR2 FRNRAP. Trimming took 5 bases from V and 9 from J; bases not matched to a gene: 8. The CDR3 has 14 residues. CDR3 region: CASGIRTGGREQFF. The CDR3 DNA follows: TGTGCTAGTGGTATCCGAACAGGGGGCCGTGAGCAGTTCTTC.

The V gene is TRBV15, the J gene TRBJ2-3, with 11 bases matching TRBD2. Germline trimming cut 3 bases from V and 4 bases from J; bases unmatched to any gene: 9. The germline CDR1 and CDR2 sequences are LNHNV and YYDKDF (reference sequence). The CDR3 runs 17 residues. The CDR3 reads CATSRATSGRGSDTQYF. The CDR3 DNA is TGTGCCACCAGCAGGGCAACTAGCGGGAGAGGATCAGATACGCAGTATTTT.

The gene calls are TRBV6-5 and TRBJ2-7, with 11 bases identical to TRBD2. Germline V lookup: CDR1 MNHEY, CDR2 SVGAGI. The CDR3 has 15 residues. The trim removed 6 bases at V and 2 bases at J, leaving 6 bases unmatched. This chain's CDR3 is CASSSTSGVTYEQYF. CDR3 DNA sequence: TGTGCCAGCAGCTCGACTAGCGGGGTGACCTACGAGCAGTACTTC.

This chain uses TRBV28 with TRBJ1-2, with 7 bases lining up with TRBD1. There are 13 residues in the CDR3. V gave up 4 bases and J gave up 7 bases; unmatched junction bases: 6. Germline CDR1 and CDR2: MDHEN and SYDVKM. CDR3 nucleotides: TGTGCCAGCAGTTCCACAGGGGTTGGTGGCTACACCTTC. Translation: CASSSTGVGGYTF.

The V gene is TRBV6-2 or TRBV6-3, the J gene TRBJ1-2; D is perhaps TRBD1 (5 bases). The germline V gene has CDR1 MNHEY and CDR2 SVGEGT. With 4 bases removed from V and 7 bases from J, the gap between germline ends came to 10 bases. There are 12 residues in the CDR3. The CDR3 nucleotides read TGTGCCAGCAGTTTAGGAGGGGTTGGCTACACCTTC. It translates to CASSLGGVGYTF.

The genes are TRBV11-3 and TRBJ2-6; D gene unclear. V shed 3 bases and J shed 4 bases, with 10 bases lying between them. The CDR3 consists of 15 residues. Looked up from germline, CDR1 is SGHNT and CDR2 is YENEEA. The CDR3 protein is CASSLQATGANVLTF. CDR3 nucleotides: TGTGCCAGCAGCTTGCAGGCCACCGGGGCCAACGTCCTGACTTTC.

This rearrangement joins TRBV12-3 or TRBV12-4 to TRBJ1-2, with D perhaps TRBD1 (5 bases). V was clipped by 6 bases and J by 8 bases, with 13 bases between them. This CDR3 spans 12 amino acids. The CDR3 loop reads CASRNQGGGYTF. The CDR3 DNA is TGTGCCAGCAGGAACCAGGGTGGCGGCTACACCTTC.

The V and J genes are TRBV5-1 and TRBJ1-2; D gene ambiguous. The CDR3 is 13 residues long. Germline V gives CDR1 SGHRS, CDR2 YFSETQ. The V end lost 0 bases, the J end lost 2 bases, and 5 bases lay between the germline ends. This CDR3 reads CASSLGENYGYTF. The CDR3 DNA sequence: TGCGCCAGCAGCTTGGGGGAGAACTATGGCTACACCTTC.

The chain is built from TRBV7-2 and TRBJ2-3, with D uncertain. Trimming removed 5 bases at V and 2 bases at J, with 5 bases between. The CDR3 loop spans 12 amino acids. CDR1 and CDR2 (germline): SGHTA, FQGNSA. CDR3 in amino acids: CASSRSTDTQYF. For the CDR3, the DNA is TGTGCCAGCAGCCGTTCCACAGATACGCAGTATTTT. Filled out from reference TRBV7-2 and TRBJ2-3, the complete variable domain reads GAGVSQSPSNKVTEKGKDVELRCDPISGHTALYWYRQSLGQGLEFLIYFQGNSAPDKSGLPSDRFSAERTGGSVSTLTIQRTQQEDSAVYLCASSRSTDTQYFGPGTRLTVL.

This chain connects TRBV2 to TRBJ1-6, with D possibly TRBD1 on 5 matching bases. CDR1 is SNHLY and CDR2 is FYNNEI in the germline V gene. The CDR3 consists of 15 residues. Trimming removed 4 bases from V and 4 bases from J, with 11 bases in between. CDR3 loop: CASSAQGDYNSPLHF. DNA for the CDR3: TGTGCCAGCAGTGCCCAGGGTGATTATAATTCACCCCTCCACTTT. The whole variable domain, filled in from reference TRBV2 and TRBJ1-6, reads EPEVTQTPSHQVTQMGQEVILRCVPISNHLYFYWYRQILGQKVEFLVSFYNNEISEKSEIFDDQFSVERPDGSNFTLKIRSTKLEDSAMYFCASSAQGDYNSPLHFGNGTRLTVT.

This sequence joins TRBV7-9 and TRBJ2-2, with D possibly TRBD2 on 6 matching bases. Trimming removed 5 bases at V and 5 bases at J, with 12 bases between. From germline, CDR1 is SEHNR and CDR2 FQNEAQ (reference sequence). CDR3 size: 14 residues. This chain's CDR3 is CASSGGGETGELFF. CDR3 nucleotides: TGTGCCAGCAGCGGTGGAGGGGAAACCGGGGAGCTGTTTTTT.

CDR3 in DNA: TGTGCCAGCAGCTTAGGGGGAGGCAGGGCCAATTCACCCCTCCACTTT. This codes for CASSLGGGRANSPLHF. The rearrangement joins TRBV7-2 to TRBJ1-6, with D perhaps matching TRBD1 (5 bases). The CDR3 contains 16 residues. Trimming took 1 base from V and 7 from J, leaving 14 bases between them. CDR1 is SGHTA, CDR2 FQGNSA, per germline.

The V gene is TRBV11-2, the J gene TRBJ2-5; D might be TRBD1 (6 bases). Trimming left V 1 base short and J 1 base short, with 13 bases between. This CDR3 is built from 16 residues. CDR1 is SGHAT, CDR2 FQNNGV, per germline. CDR3 nucleotides: TGTGCCAGCAGCTTAGGACGCAGAGGGGGCCAAGAGACCCAGTACTTC. It yields the protein CASSLGRRGGQETQYF.

J is TRBJ1-2 and V is TRBV18, with D possibly being TRBD1 (5 bases). Germline-derived CDR1 and CDR2 are KGHSH and LQKENI. This CDR3 contains 13 residues. Between the trimmed V and J ends, which lost 3 bases and 8 bases, there was a span of 13 bases. DNA of the CDR3: TGTGCCAGCTCACCGCAGGGTACTGGAGGCTACACCTTC. It codes for CASSPQGTGGYTF.

The CDR3 DNA reads TGTGCCAGCAGCGTTAGCGGGAGCTCCTACAATGAGCAGTTCTTC. Protein sequence: CASSVSGSSYNEQFF. The chain carries TRBV9 and TRBJ2-1; TRBD2 matches 9 bases. CDR1 SGDLS and CDR2 YYNGEE come from the germline V gene. J was trimmed by 0 bases and V by 2 bases; bases with no gene match: 0. The CDR3 loop spans 15 amino acids.